These 16 T cell receptor beta chains originate from one sample sequenced in a study of cytomegalovirus exposure and HLA in healthy donors. PCR primers comprised 60 Vbeta and 13 Jbeta primers. The protocol was immunoSEQ multiplex PCR, while the TCRdb copy is restricted to in-frame clones and leaves out a portion. The sample shows approximately 120,000 clones, about 84% of them seen only once. The sequenced sample was PBMCs. These TCRs come from a man aged 35 to 55 in good health and CMV-seronegative.

CDR3 nucleotides: TGTGCCAGCAGCTTCCAGGGGCCGTCCACTGAAGCTTTCTTT. It codes for CASSFQGPSTEAFF. V usage is TRBV7-9 and J usage is TRBJ1-1, with TRBD1 as a possible D gene (6 bases). Trimming took 3 bases from V and 4 from J, leaving 12 bases between them. The germline gives CDR1 SEHNR, CDR2 FQNEAQ (reference sequence). The CDR3 length is 14 residues.

The chain uses TRBV15 and TRBJ1-1; D not resolved. V dropped 0 bases and J dropped 2 bases, with 10 bases sitting between them. The germline V gene encodes CDR1 LNHNV and CDR2 YYDKDF (reference sequence). The CDR3 runs to 15 residues. Here the CDR3 reads CATSRDRDTNTEAFF. DNA of the CDR3: TGTGCCACCAGCAGAGATCGCGACACTAACACTGAAGCTTTCTTT.

The rearrangement links TRBV6-1 to TRBJ2-7, with 9 bases that match TRBD1. Germline CDR1 is MNHNS and CDR2 is SASEGT. This CDR3 is built from 14 residues. J gave up 1 base and V 4 bases, and 2 bases lay outside the gene matches. CDR3: CASSGDRASYEQYF. In nucleotides, the CDR3 is TGTGCCAGCAGTGGGGACAGGGCGTCCTACGAGCAGTACTTC.

J is TRBJ1-2 and V is TRBV9; D is undetermined. V lost 4 bases and J 0 bases, leaving 22 bases between the germline ends. CDR1 and CDR2 from the germline V gene are SGDLS and YYNGEE. The CDR3 has 18 residues. CDR3 sequence reads: CASSPRVGGLPTNYGYTF. The CDR3 DNA sequence: TGTGCCAGCAGCCCGCGAGTGGGAGGCCTACCCACTAACTATGGCTACACCTTC.

The chain couples TRBV5-1 to TRBJ2-7, with D tentatively TRBD1 (6 bases). CDR1 and CDR2 from the germline V gene are SGHRS and YFSETQ. CDR3 length: 14 residues. V was shortened by 7 bases and J by 3 bases, with 17 bases between the two germline ends. In DNA, the CDR3 is TGCGCCAGCCGGACAAAACCGGACAGCTACGAGCAGTACTTC. Amino acid sequence: CASRTKPDSYEQYF.

The V call is TRBV2, the J call TRBJ2-3; TRBD1 aligns across 7 bases. V lost 6 bases to trimming and J lost 2 bases; unmatched junction nucleotides: 5. The length of the CDR3 is 14 residues. Germline V CDR1 and CDR2: SNHLY, FYNNEI. The CDR3: CASSRGQVTDTQYF. The CDR3 nucleotides read TGTGCCAGCAGCCGTGGACAGGTCACAGATACGCAGTATTTT.

The sample holds one count of this clone. V usage is TRBV18 and J usage is TRBJ1-4, with D hard to call. Germline V gene data show CDR1 as KGHSH and CDR2 as LQKENI. CDR3 length: 14 residues. Between the trimmed V and J ends, which lost 8 bases and 5 bases, there was a span of 15 bases. CDR3 amino acids: CASTITTTNEKLFF. The CDR3 DNA reads as TGTGCCAGCACTATCACCACGACCAATGAAAAACTGTTTTTT.

This clone was seen just once. The rearrangement links TRBV28 to TRBJ2-7; the D gene is possibly TRBD1 (5 bases). Trimming left V 1 base short and J 3 bases short, with 22 bases between. The CDR3 contains 18 residues. Germline V gene lookup returns CDR1 MDHEN and CDR2 SYDVKM. CDR3: CASSLSYRQGKFNYEQYF. The CDR3 nucleotides read TGTGCCAGCAGTTTATCATATAGGCAGGGTAAATTTAACTACGAGCAGTACTTC.

The rearrangement joins TRBV7-3 to TRBJ1-2, with TRBD1 matching 8 bases. The CDR3 runs to 14 residues. Germline values: CDR1 SGHTA, CDR2 FQGTGA. Trimming removed 5 bases from V and 4 bases from J; junction bases left unmatched: 6. The CDR3: CASSGRGQAYGYTF. CDR3 DNA: TGTGCCAGCAGCGGTAGGGGACAGGCCTATGGCTACACCTTC.

CDR3 bases: TGTGCCAGCAGCTTTCGACAGGGTGGCGACGAGCAGTACTTC. It yields the protein CASSFRQGGDEQYF. The gene calls are TRBV7-2 and TRBJ2-7; 7 positions agree with TRBD1. The CDR3 totals 14 residues. CDR1 and CDR2 from the germline V gene are SGHTA and FQGNSA. Trimming removed 3 bases from V and 5 bases from J; junction bases left unmatched: 7.

The DNA of the CDR3 is TGTGCCAGCAGCTTGCTAGCGGGGGGCCAGAACACCGGGGAGCTGTTTTTT. It specifies CASSLLAGGQNTGELFF. The chain is built from TRBV5-5 and TRBJ2-2; TRBD2 matches at 11 bases. Germline V gene sequence: CDR1 SGHKS, CDR2 YYEKEE (reference sequence). The V segment lost 1 base and the J segment 1 base; nucleotides outside the gene matches: 3. The CDR3 sequence is 17 residues long.

The CDR3 is CASPPAGRGRETQYF. The CDR3 nucleotides are TGTGCCAGCCCTCCCGCGGGCAGGGGAAGGGAGACCCAGTACTTC. The chain has TRBV6-1 and TRBJ2-5; possibly TRBD1 for D (6 bases). Between the trimmed V and J ends, which lost 8 bases and 5 bases, there was a span of 21 bases. CDR1 MNHNS and CDR2 SASEGT come from the germline V gene. CDR3 length: 15 residues.

This sequence joins TRBV23-1 and TRBJ1-1, with D hard to call. TRBV23-1 is an ORF; its function is uncertain. V lost 8 bases, J lost 4 bases, and 17 bases lay in between. The CDR3 runs to 14 residues. CDR3 residues: CASGTARDPTEAFF. The CDR3 DNA reads as TGCGCCAGCGGAACGGCCCGGGATCCCACTGAAGCTTTCTTT.

The chain uses TRBV7-2 and TRBJ1-5, with a tentative D call TRBD1 (6 bases). Germline V CDR1 and CDR2: SGHTA, FQGNSA. V was clipped by 4 bases and J by 4 bases, with 8 bases between them. There are 13 residues in the CDR3. In DNA, the CDR3 is TGTGCCAGCAGCTCAACAGGGAATCAGCCCCAGCATTTT. Translation gives CASSSTGNQPQHF.

The V call is TRBV4-2, the J call TRBJ1-1; unclear D gene. Germline V CDR1 and CDR2: LGHNA, YNFKEQ. V gave up 1 base and J gave up 6 bases, with 12 bases separating them. This CDR3 is built from 14 residues. CDR3 nucleotide sequence: TGTGCCAGCAGCCAAGGGTCTGGAGCCCCTGAAGCTTTCTTT. It encodes CASSQGSGAPEAFF.

V usage is TRBV2 and J usage is TRBJ2-7, with 7 bases that match TRBD2. The CDR3 contains 12 residues. The J segment lost 11 bases and the V segment lost 0 bases, leaving 4 bases of the junction unmatched. Germline-derived CDR1 and CDR2 are SNHLY and FYNNEI. The CDR3 bases are TGTGCCAGCAGTGAAGCGCGGGGGACTAAGTACTTC. Translation: CASSEARGTKYF.